This T cell receptor beta chain came from a study of blood T cell repertoires in COVID-19 (dated by TCRdb to between 2020 and 2021). Regarding the research as a whole: The collaborator samples originated in the United States, Italy and Spain and spanned the acute and convalescent phases of COVID-19. The material from the prospective study consisted of cDNA or gDNA derived from T cells, B-cell-depleted T cells, or PBMCs. Subjects who had been exposed to COVID-19, were actively infected with it, or had recovered from it provided the deeply sampled blood TCRbeta repertoires that made up the dataset. The repertoires were made available in a free public database intended to serve as a resource for research on the immune response to SARS-CoV-2. The samples were drawn from the first 160 participants of the ongoing ImmuneRACE study and from more than 1,000 subjects provided by 6 global collaborators. Nearly every sample came with metadata listing a de-identified subject ID, COVID-19 status, age in years and sex. HLA class I and class II types, where available, came from metadata supplied by the sample provider rather than from assay-based typing. General conclusions and limits of the study: How much clinical and demographic metadata was included differed by source and by participant, and the metadata was provided uncurated.

Collaborating institutions collected whole blood in K2EDTA tubes following their own protocols. Collaborator samples were shipped for TCRbeta analysis as frozen whole blood, isolated PBMCs, or DNA extracted from either sample type. The immunoSEQ Assay, a bias-controlled multiplex PCR, was used to amplify TCRbeta CDR3 regions from genomic DNA. In the source study's methods: The number of nucleated cells in each sample was estimated from the amplification of reference gene primers within the assay. To quantify the absolute abundance of each unique TCRbeta CDR3 rearrangement, sequence reads were collapsed and filtered. Productive Simpson clonality was computed per sample as the square root of Simpson's diversity index over productive rearrangements. What TCRdb holds here is the immuneACCESS table cut down to in-frame rearrangements. Part of the clones is not present; checked against another copy, under half of the missing clones reflect an unresolved V gene, and the others are unexplained. The V and J calls and clone size were taken over from that table, and D and trimming were inferred from the DNA. The sample profile shows roughly 260,000 clones; less than 85% of them were found once. The top ten clonotypes cover roughly 3% of the sample.

Relative to germline, V is missing 4 bases and J is missing 0 bases, with 11 bases of the junction outside any gene match. The cysteine opens and the phenylalanine closes a CDR3 of 17 amino acids. The retained sequence is limited to the CDR3, 51 bases, with the frame set at the first base. CDR1 and CDR2, looked up from the germline V gene (reference sequence), are SEHNR and FQNEAQ. On this clone: The target of this receptor is not known. The input lacks base qualities; no much larger clone sits a single base away.

The rearranged chain carries TRBV7-9 and TRBJ2-7, with TRBD2 identical over 8 junction bases. The sequence came from a woman aged 18-29 years with acute or convalescent COVID-19. The sequenced material came from peripheral blood. The nucleotide sequence is TGTGCCAGCAGCTATGGCACTACTAGCGGAAGCTCCTACGAGCAGTACTTC. It encodes CASSYGTTSGSSYEQYF.